A single sample is the source of the 13 T cell receptor beta chains below, sequenced in a study of blood T cell repertoires in COVID-19. Here immunoSEQ multiplex PCR was the method, and the copy in TCRdb shows in-frame clones only, minus some. The table records fewer than 400,000 clones, roughly 90% of them present only once. The specimen sequenced was PBMCs or T cells enriched from blood (not recorded which). The receptors come from a woman aged 25 to 39 who had been exposed to COVID-19.

The chain is built from TRBV2 and TRBJ1-1, with D uncertain. The CDR3 contains 16 residues. V was trimmed by 5 bases and J by 4 bases, leaving 20 bases between them. The germline CDR1 and CDR2 sequences are SNHLY and FYNNEI. CDR3: CASSQNPETAGTEAFF. The CDR3 DNA is TGTGCCAGCAGTCAAAACCCTGAAACAGCGGGCACTGAAGCTTTCTTT.

The V call is TRBV27, the J call TRBJ1-2; possible D gene TRBD1, 5 bases. V was clipped by 2 bases and J by 5 bases, with 6 bases between them. CDR3 length: 12 amino acids. Germline CDR1 and CDR2: MNHEY and SMNVEV (reference sequence). The CDR3 region has the DNA TGTGCCAGCAGTTTAAGGGGATATGGCTACACCTTC. It yields the protein CASSLRGYGYTF.

The DNA for the CDR3 is TGTGCCAGCAGCTTCTCCGGGACAGGGTACACCGGGGAGCTGTTTTTT. Protein sequence: CASSFSGTGYTGELFF. This chain uses TRBV7-2 with TRBJ2-2; 9 bases line up with TRBD1. Germline loops: CDR1 SGHTA, CDR2 FQGNSA. The V segment lost 3 bases and the J segment 3 bases; nucleotides outside the gene matches: 5. The CDR3 sequence is 16 residues long.

The gene calls are TRBV5-1 and TRBJ2-1; D is undetermined. Germline V lookup: CDR1 SGHRS, CDR2 YFSETQ. Deletions cut 3 bases from V and 5 bases from J, with 3 bases between. The CDR3 runs to 11 residues. The CDR3 spells CASSYNNEQFF. In nucleotides, the CDR3 is TGCGCCAGCAGCTACAACAATGAGCAGTTCTTC.

This clone was picked up a small number of times. J is TRBJ2-3 and V is TRBV5-5, with D possibly being TRBD2 (5 bases). This CDR3 contains 14 residues. Deletions cut 0 bases from V and 3 bases from J, with 8 bases between. Germline loops: CDR1 SGHKS, CDR2 YYEKEE (reference sequence). DNA of the CDR3: TGTGCCAGCAGCTTGGCGGGGTATACAGATACGCAGTATTTT. This sequence encodes CASSLAGYTDTQYF.

The rearrangement uses TRBV4-3 and TRBJ2-1; maybe TRBD1 (6 bases). Germline-derived CDR1 and CDR2 are LGHNA and YSLEER. Deletions cut 4 bases from V and 7 bases from J, with 14 bases between. This CDR3 comprises 14 residues. The CDR3 here is CASSPRLQGNEQFF. The CDR3 nucleotides read TGCGCCAGCAGCCCGCGCTTACAGGGAAATGAGCAGTTCTTC.

This clone was found once. V gene TRBV10-1 combines with J gene TRBJ2-7; maybe TRBD1 (6 bases). V was cut by 4 bases and J by 0 bases, with 16 bases left in between. Germline V gene lookup returns CDR1 WNHNN and CDR2 SYGVQD (reference sequence). The CDR3 totals 16 residues. The chain's CDR3 is CASSGTFTTGSYEQYF. Here the CDR3 DNA reads TGCGCCAGCAGTGGCACCTTTACGACAGGCTCCTACGAGCAGTACTTC.

The J gene is TRBJ1-3, the V gene TRBV5-4; TRBD1 is a possible D gene (5 bases). This CDR3 has 12 residues. Germline V gene sequence: CDR1 SGHNT, CDR2 YYREEE (reference sequence). V lost 0 bases and J lost 13, with 11 bases in between. The CDR3: CASSLDGGRIYF. The CDR3 DNA reads TGTGCCAGCAGCTTGGATGGGGGGAGGATATATTTT.

Here the CDR3 DNA reads TGTGCCAGCAGTTACAGGGGTGGGACTGAAGCTTTCTTT. Translating it yields CASSYRGGTEAFF. This sequence joins TRBV12-3 or TRBV12-4 and TRBJ1-1; 7 nucleotides line up with TRBD1. The CDR3 is 13 amino acids. V shed 4 bases and J 5 bases; nucleotides not matched to a gene: 4.

The chain joins TRBV6-1 to TRBJ1-2; a possible D gene is TRBD1 (5 bases). This CDR3 has 13 residues. The ends were cut back, 3 bases at V and 6 bases at J, with 11 bases in the middle. CDR1 is MNHNS, CDR2 SASEGT, per germline. The CDR3 is CASSEAGLDGYTF. DNA of the CDR3: TGTGCCAGCAGTGAGGCAGGGCTGGATGGCTACACCTTC.

This chain links TRBV3-1 (or the pseudogene TRBV3-2) with TRBJ2-7, with no clear D. V was pared by 1 base and J by 7 bases, with 5 bases between. Germline V gene sequence: CDR1 LGHDT, CDR2 YNNKEL (reference sequence). The CDR3 has 11 residues. Written as DNA, the CDR3 is TGTGCCAGCAGCCAAGCGGGTGAGCAGTACTTC. This sequence encodes CASSQAGEQYF.

This chain links TRBV27 with TRBJ1-1; TRBD1 matches 8 bases. CDR1 MNHEY and CDR2 SMNVEV come from the germline V gene (reference sequence). The CDR3 spans 15 residues. Trimming at V came to 4 bases and at J to 5 bases, leaving 9 bases not matched to a gene. CDR3 protein: CASSSRTGRWTEAFF. DNA of the CDR3: TGTGCCAGCAGTTCCCGGACAGGGCGGTGGACTGAAGCTTTCTTT.

The chain is built from TRBV4-2 and TRBJ2-5, with TRBD1 matching over 11 bases. J lost 8 bases, V lost 1 base, and 12 bases had no gene match. This CDR3 spans 17 amino acids. CDR1 is LGHNA, CDR2 YNFKEQ, per germline. The CDR3 protein is CASSQGPAGTGGSTQYF. The CDR3 DNA follows: TGTGCCAGCAGCCAAGGCCCCGCCGGGACAGGGGGATCTACCCAGTACTTC.